The clone carrying this T cell receptor beta chain was counted once. Its antigen remains unknown. A single base separates this from a much larger clone, so it may be a read error. No cell sorting was done before RNA was extracted from the tissue. Donors were chemotherapy-naive, newly diagnosed lung cancer surgical patients in China, August–late 2014. These data come from a study of tumor and adjacent non-tumor tissue in lung cancer. At the level of the study: The cohort had around eleven adenocarcinoma, a couple of squamous cell and 1 small cell patients. Patients were aged about 30 to 76, some 10 men and roughly 5 women, stage I to III.

Three rounds of nested PCR, following a modified ARM-PCR protocol, produced the TCRbeta library. Using its own MiXCR run on the multiplex PCR reads, TCRdb lists one record per CDR3 protein. The sample consists of 120,000 or so distinct CDR3 sequences, about 66% of them appearing once. Whole-study findings and limits: TCR diversity was significantly greater in tumor than normal lung tissue.

The clonotype was recovered from a man aged 25 to 45 with non-small cell lung cancer. Sequences were obtained from lung tumor tissue.

The CDR3 sequence: CSVEEHGQGEQFF. The DNA of the CDR3 is TGCAGCGTTGAAGAGCATGGCCAAGGGGAGCAGTTCTTC. V is TRBV29-1 and J is TRBJ2-1; D is ambiguous. The CDR3 loop spans 13 amino acids. From germline, CDR1 is SQVTM and CDR2 ANQGSEA. V was shortened by 0 bases and J by 10 bases, with 13 bases between the two germline ends.